This T cell receptor beta chain was retrieved from a study of CD4 and CD8 cells across lung adenocarcinoma regions. Donors had localized lung adenocarcinoma, a non-small cell lung cancer. TCRdb passed the PCR reads through MiXCR, listing each CDR3 protein once. The sample shows thousands of distinct CDR3 sequences, approximately 63% of them seen only once. The CDR3 consists of 11 residues. Germline-derived CDR1 and CDR2 are ENHRY and SYGVKD. With V trimmed by 11 bases and J by 2 bases, 3 bases remained unmatched. This clonotype was picked up one time. V and J are TRBV10-3 and TRBJ2-7; the match to TRBD1 covers 7 bases. Sequencing used CD4+ T cells from the center of a lung tumor. The sequence came from a male donor with lung adenocarcinoma. The CD4 and CD8 labels of this study may be unreliable. The CDR3 DNA reads TGTGCCGCCCAGGGGGCCTACGAGCAGTACTTC. Encoded protein: CAAQGAYEQYF.